The sequence of this T cell receptor (beta chain) was determined in a study of Ad26.COV2.S vaccination and SARS-CoV-2 variants. Treatment reported: roughly 19 received Ad26.COV2.S at low or high dose, single or two shots; roughly five received placebo; per-sample allocation not given. Specimen acquisition occurred on day 63 following the initial vaccine or placebo injection. The assay was immunoSEQ multiplex PCR, and TCRdb's table has in-frame clones only and misses some. The repertoire consists of more than 300,000 clones, with about 82% occurring once and the leading ten covering 2% to 2.5%. With V trimmed by 4 bases and J by 5 bases, 12 bases remained unmatched. CDR1 and CDR2 (germline): SGHRS, YFSETQ. The CDR3 loop spans 16 amino acids.

This chain links TRBV5-1 with TRBJ2-5, with 9 bases aligning to TRBD1. The receptor's source is a person between 18 and 65 years old who received the Ad26.COV2.S COVID-19 vaccine or a placebo. The sequencing used peripheral blood, collected in a trial of Ad26.COV2.S vaccine versus placebo. The CDR3 region is CASSAGTGNLPETQYF. The CDR3 coding sequence is TGCGCCAGCAGCGCGGGGACAGGGAACCTTCCTGAGACCCAGTACTTC. Full variable domain (outside the CDR3, taken from reference TRBV5-1 and TRBJ2-5): KAGVTQTPRYLIKTRGQQVTLSCSPISGHRSVSWYQQTPGQGLQFLFEYFSETQRNKGNFPGRFSGRQFSNSRSEMNVSTLELGDSALYLCASSAGTGNLPETQYFGPGTRLLVL.